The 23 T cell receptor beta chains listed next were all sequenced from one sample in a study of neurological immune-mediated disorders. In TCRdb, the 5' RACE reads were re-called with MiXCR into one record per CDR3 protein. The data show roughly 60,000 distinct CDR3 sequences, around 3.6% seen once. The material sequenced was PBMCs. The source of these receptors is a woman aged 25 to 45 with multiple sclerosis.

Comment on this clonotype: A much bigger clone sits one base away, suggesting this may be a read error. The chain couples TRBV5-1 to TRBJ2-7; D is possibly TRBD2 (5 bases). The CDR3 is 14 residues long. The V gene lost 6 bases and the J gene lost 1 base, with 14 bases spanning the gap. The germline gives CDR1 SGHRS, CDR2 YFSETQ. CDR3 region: CASTPGKTSYEQYF. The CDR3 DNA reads TGCGCCAGCACGCCGGGAAAAACTTCCTACGAGCAGTACTTC.

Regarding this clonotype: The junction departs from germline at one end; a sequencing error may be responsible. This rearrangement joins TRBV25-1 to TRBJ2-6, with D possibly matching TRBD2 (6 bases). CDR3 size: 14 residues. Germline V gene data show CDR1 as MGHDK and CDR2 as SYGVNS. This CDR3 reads CATSSGFGAKVLTF. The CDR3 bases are TGTGCCACCTCGAGCGGGTTTGGGGCCAAAGTCCTGACTTTC. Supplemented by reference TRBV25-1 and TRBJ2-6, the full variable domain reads EADIYQTPRYLVIGTGKKITLECSQTMGHDKMYWYQQDPGMELHLIHYSYGVNSTEKGDLSSESTVSRIRTEHFPLTLESARPSHTSQYLCATSSGFGAKVLTFGAGSRLTVL.

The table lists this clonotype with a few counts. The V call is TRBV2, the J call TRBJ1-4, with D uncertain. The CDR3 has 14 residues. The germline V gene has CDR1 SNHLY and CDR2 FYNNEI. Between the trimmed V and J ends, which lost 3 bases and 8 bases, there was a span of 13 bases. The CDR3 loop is CASSEQVGWEKLFF. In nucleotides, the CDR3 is TGTGCCAGCAGTGAGCAGGTCGGATGGGAAAAACTGTTTTTT.

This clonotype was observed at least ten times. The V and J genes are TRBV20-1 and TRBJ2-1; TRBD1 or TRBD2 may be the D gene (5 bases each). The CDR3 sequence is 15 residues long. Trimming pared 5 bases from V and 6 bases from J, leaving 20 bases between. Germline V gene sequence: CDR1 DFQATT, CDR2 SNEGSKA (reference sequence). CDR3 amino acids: CSAVGRGTPFNEQFF. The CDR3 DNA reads TGCAGTGCTGTAGGTCGTGGGACCCCCTTCAATGAGCAGTTCTTC.

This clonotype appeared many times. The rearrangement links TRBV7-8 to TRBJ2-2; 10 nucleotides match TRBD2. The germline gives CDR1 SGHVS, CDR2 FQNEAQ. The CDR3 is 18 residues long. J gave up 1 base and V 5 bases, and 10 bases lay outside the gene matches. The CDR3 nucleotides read TGTGCCAGCAGCCCCTCTACCGCTAGCGGGAGGAACACCGGGGAGCTGTTTTTT. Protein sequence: CASSPSTASGRNTGELFF.

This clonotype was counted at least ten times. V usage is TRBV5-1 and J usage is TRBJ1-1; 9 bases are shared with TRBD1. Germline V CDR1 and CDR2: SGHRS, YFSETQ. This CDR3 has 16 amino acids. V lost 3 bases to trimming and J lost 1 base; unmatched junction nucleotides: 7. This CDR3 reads CASSSGTGLGNTEAFF. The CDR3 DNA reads TGCGCCAGCAGCTCCGGGACAGGGCTGGGGAACACTGAAGCTTTCTTT.

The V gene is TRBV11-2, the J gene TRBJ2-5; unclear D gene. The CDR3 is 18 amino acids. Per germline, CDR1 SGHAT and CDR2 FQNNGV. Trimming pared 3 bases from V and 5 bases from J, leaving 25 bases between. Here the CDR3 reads CASSFERTGFRSKETQYF. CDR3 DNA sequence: TGTGCCAGCAGCTTTGAGCGTACCGGATTTCGTTCGAAGGAGACCCAGTACTTC.

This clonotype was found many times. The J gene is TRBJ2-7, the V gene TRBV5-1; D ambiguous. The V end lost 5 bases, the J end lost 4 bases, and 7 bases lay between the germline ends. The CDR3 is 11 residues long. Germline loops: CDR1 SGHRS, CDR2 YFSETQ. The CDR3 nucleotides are TGCGCCAGCAGATCCGGATACGAGCAGTACTTC. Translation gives CASRSGYEQYF.

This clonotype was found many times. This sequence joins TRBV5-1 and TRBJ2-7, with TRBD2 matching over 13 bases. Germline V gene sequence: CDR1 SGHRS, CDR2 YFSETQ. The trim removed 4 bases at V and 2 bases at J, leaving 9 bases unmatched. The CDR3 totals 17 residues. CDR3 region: CASSPGTSGAKPYEQYF. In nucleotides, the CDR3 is TGCGCCAGCAGCCCGGGGACTAGCGGGGCGAAACCCTACGAGCAGTACTTC. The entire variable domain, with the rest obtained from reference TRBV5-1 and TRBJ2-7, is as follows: KAGVTQTPRYLIKTRGQQVTLSCSPISGHRSVSWYQQTPGQGLQFLFEYFSETQRNKGNFPGRFSGRQFSNSRSEMNVSTLELGDSALYLCASSPGTSGAKPYEQYFGPGTRLTVT.

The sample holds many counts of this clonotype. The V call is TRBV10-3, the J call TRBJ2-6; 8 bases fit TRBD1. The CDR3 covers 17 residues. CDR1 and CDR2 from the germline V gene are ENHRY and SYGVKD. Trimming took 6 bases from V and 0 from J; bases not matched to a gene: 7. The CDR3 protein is CAIRTGTGYSGANVLTF. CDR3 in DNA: TGTGCCATCAGGACCGGGACAGGATACTCTGGGGCCAACGTCCTGACTTTC.

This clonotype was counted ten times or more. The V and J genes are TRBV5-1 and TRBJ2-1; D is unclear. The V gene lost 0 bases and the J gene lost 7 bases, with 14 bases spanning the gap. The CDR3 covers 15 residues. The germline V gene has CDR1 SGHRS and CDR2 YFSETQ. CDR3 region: CASSLAGIGENEQFF. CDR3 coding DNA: TGCGCCAGCAGCTTGGCCGGTATAGGCGAAAATGAGCAGTTCTTC.

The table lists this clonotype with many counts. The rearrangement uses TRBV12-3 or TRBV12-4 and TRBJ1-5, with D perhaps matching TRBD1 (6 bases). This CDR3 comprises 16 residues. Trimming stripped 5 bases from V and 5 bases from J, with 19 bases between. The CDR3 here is CASSTTTGPSDQPQHF. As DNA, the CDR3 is TGTGCCAGCAGTACCACCACAGGGCCCTCCGATCAGCCCCAGCATTTT.

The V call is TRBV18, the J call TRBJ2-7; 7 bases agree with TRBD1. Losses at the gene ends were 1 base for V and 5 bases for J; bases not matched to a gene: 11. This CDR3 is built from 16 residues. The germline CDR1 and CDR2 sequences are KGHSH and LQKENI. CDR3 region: CASSPLETGHFNEQYF. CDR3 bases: TGTGCCAGCTCACCACTCGAGACAGGGCATTTTAACGAGCAGTACTTC.

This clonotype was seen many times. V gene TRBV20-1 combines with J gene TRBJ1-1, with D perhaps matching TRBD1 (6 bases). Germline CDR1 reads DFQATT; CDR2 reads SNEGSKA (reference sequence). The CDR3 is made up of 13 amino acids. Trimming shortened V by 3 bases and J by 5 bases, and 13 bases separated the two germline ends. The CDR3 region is CSASRGVGTEAFF. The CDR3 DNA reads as TGCAGTGCTAGTAGGGGGGTAGGAACTGAAGCTTTCTTT.

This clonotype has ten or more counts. The CDR3 sequence: CASRKGGSLNTGELFF. The CDR3 nucleotides read TGTGCCAGCAGGAAAGGGGGTAGCCTTAACACCGGGGAGCTGTTTTTT. The V call is TRBV12-3 or TRBV12-4, the J call TRBJ2-2; D might be TRBD1 (6 bases). The germline V and J ends were trimmed by 6 bases and 2 bases, with 16 bases remaining between them. CDR3 length equals 16 residues.

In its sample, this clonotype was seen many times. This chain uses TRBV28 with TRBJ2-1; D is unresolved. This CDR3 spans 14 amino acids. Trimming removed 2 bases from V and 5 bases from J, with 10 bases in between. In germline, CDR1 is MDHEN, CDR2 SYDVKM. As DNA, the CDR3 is TGTGCCAGCAGTTTAAAGGGATTCCACAATGAGCAGTTCTTC. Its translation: CASSLKGFHNEQFF.

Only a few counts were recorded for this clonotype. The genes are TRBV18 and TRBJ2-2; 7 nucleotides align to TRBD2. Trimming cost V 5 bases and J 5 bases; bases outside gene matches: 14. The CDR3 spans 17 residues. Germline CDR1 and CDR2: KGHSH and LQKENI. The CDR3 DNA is TGTGCCAGCTCATCCAAGAGCGGGACTCGGCGGACCGGGGAGCTGTTTTTT. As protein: CASSSKSGTRRTGELFF.

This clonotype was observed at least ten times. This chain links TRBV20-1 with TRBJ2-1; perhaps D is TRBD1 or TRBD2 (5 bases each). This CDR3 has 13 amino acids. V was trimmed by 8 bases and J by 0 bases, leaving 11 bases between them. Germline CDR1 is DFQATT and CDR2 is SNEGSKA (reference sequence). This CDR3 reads CSTGGGSYNEQFF. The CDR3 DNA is TGCAGTACAGGTGGGGGCTCCTACAATGAGCAGTTCTTC.

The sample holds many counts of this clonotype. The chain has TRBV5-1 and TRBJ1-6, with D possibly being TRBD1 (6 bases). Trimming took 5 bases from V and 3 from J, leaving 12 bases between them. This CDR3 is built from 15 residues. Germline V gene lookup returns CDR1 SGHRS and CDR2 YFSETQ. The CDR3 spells CASRPDSFYNSPLHF. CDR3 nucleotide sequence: TGCGCCAGCAGACCGGACAGCTTCTATAATTCACCCCTCCACTTT.

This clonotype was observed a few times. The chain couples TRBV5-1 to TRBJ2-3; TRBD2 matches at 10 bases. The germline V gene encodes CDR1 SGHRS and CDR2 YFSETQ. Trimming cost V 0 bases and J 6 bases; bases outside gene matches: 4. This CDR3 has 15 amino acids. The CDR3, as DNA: TGCGCCAGCAGCTTGGCAGCGGGGGGGCCGGATACGCAGTATTTT. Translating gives CASSLAAGGPDTQYF.

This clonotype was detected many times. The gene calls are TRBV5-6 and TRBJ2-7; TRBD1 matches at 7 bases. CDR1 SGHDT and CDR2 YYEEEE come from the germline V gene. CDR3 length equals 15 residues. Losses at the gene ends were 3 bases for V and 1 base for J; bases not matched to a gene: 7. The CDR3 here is CASSSTGQSSYEQYF. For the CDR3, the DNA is TGTGCCAGCAGCTCAACGGGACAGTCTTCCTACGAGCAGTACTTC.

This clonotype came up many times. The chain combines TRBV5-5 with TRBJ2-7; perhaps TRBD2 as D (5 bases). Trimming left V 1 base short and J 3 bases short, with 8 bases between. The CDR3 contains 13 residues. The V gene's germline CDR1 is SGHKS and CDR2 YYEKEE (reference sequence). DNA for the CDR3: TGTGCCAGCAGCTTGACCCGGGACTACGAGCAGTACTTC. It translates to CASSLTRDYEQYF.

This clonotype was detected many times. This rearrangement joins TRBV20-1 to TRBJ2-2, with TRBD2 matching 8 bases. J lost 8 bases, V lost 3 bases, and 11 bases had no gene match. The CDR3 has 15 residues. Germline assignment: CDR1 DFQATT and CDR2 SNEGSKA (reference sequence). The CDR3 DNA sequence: TGCAGTGCTAGGTCAAGCGGGGGAGTGGTGGGGGAGCTGTTTTTT. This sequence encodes CSARSSGGVVGELFF.